A single T cell receptor (beta chain) is shown here with its context. As yet, its antigen is unknown. Sequencing targeted TCR beta in T cells from blood (CD8+ and CD4+). Through negative isolation, CD4+ and CD8+ T cells were obtained, while TEMRA cells were enriched using FACS. This CDR3 has 13 amino acids. The ends were cut back, 4 bases at V and 6 bases at J, with 10 bases in the middle. The germline gives CDR1 GTSNPN, CDR2 SVGIG (reference sequence). RNA in amounts of roughly 0.5 to 1 ug was reverse transcribed with random hexamers. The amplification used immunoSEQ multiplex PCR on TCR beta CDR3; it spanned 54 Vbeta and 13 Jbeta. MiXCR, run by TCRdb on the immunoSEQ multiplex PCR reads, gives a single entry per CDR3 protein. The sample carries about 94,000 distinct CDR3 sequences, around 94% recorded once. The data stem from a study of CD8 T cells in Susac syndrome. The study's findings and limits: The CD4+ T cell repertoires of Susac syndrome were found to show no clonal expansion.

The chain carries TRBV30 and TRBJ1-6, with no clear D. The sequenced sample was CD4+ T cells from PBMCs. The sequence came from a human donor with Susac syndrome. CDR3 sequence reads: CAWTTAFNSPLHF. The CDR3 DNA reads TGTGCCTGGACTACAGCTTTTAATTCACCCCTCCACTTT.